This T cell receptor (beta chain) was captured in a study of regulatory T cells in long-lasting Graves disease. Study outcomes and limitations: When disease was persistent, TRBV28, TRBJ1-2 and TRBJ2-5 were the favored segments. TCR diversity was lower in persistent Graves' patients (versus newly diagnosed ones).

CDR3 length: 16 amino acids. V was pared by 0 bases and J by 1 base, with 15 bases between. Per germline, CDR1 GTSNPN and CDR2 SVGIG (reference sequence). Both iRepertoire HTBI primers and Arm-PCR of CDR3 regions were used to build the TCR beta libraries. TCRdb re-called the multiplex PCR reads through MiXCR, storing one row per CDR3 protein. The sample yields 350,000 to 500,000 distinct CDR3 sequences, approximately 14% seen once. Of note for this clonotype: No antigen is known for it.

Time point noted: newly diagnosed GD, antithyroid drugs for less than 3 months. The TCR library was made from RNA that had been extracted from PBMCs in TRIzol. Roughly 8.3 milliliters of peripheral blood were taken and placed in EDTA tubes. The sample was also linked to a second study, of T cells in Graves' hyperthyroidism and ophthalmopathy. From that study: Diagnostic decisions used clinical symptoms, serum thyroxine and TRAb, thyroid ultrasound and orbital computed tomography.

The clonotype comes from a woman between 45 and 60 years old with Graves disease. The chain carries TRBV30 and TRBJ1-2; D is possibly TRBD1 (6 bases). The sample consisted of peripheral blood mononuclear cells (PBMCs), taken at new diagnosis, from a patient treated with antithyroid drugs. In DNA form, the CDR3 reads TGTGCCTGGAGTGTACGGTGGACAGCGCTTAACTATGGCTACACCTTC. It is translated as CAWSVRWTALNYGYTF.